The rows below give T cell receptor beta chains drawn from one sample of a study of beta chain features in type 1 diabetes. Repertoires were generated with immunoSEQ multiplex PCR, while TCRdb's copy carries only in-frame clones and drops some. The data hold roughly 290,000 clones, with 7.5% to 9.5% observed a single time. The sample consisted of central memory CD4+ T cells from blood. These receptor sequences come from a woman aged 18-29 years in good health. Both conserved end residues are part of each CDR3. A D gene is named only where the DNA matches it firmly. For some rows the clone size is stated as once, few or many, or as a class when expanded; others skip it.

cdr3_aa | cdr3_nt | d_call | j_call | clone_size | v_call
CSSDRGAADTQYF | TGCAGCTCAGACAGGGGGGCCGCAGATACGCAGTATTTT | TRBD1 | TRBJ2-3 | . | TRBV29-1
CASSLMSAGTFYEQYF | TGTGCCAGCAGCTTAATGTCGGCGGGAACTTTCTACGAGCAGTACTTC | . | TRBJ2-7 | . | TRBV7-2
CASEIFSGYNEQFF | TGTGCCAGCGAGATTTTTAGCGGTTACAATGAGCAGTTCTTC | . | TRBJ2-1 | few | TRBV2
CASRGADTQYF | TGTGCCTCCAGGGGAGCAGATACGCAGTATTTT | . | TRBJ2-3 | few | TRBV2
CASSLLGRELFF | TGTGCCAGCAGCTTGTTGGGTAGGGAGCTGTTTTTT | . | TRBJ2-2 | few | TRBV5-4
CASSPDGRNQPQHF | TGTGCCAGCTCACCGGACGGAAGGAATCAGCCCCAGCATTTT | . | TRBJ1-5 | many | TRBV18
CASSYSGRGETEAFF | TGTGCCAGCAGTTACTCGGGCAGAGGGGAAACTGAAGCTTTCTTT | . | TRBJ1-1 | . | TRBV6-5
CASRRAREQETQYF | TGTGCCAGCAGAAGGGCCAGGGAACAGGAGACCCAGTACTTC | . | TRBJ2-5 | many | TRBV6-6
CASRTGGPKETQYF | TGTGCCAGCAGGACAGGGGGACCTAAAGAGACCCAGTACTTC | TRBD1 | TRBJ2-5 | . | TRBV6-5
CASRGDTGELFF | TGTGCCAGCAGAGGGGACACCGGGGAGCTGTTTTTT | . | TRBJ2-2 | few | TRBV7-9
CASSFVQENEKLFF | TGTGCCAGCAGCTTTGTACAGGAAAATGAAAAACTGTTTTTT | . | TRBJ1-4 | few | TRBV5-6
CASKGDPSYNEQFF | TGCGCCAGCAAGGGGGATCCCTCCTACAATGAGCAGTTCTTC | . | TRBJ2-1 | . | TRBV5-1
CASSLTRTLNEQFF | TGCGCCAGCAGCTTGACCAGGACTCTAAATGAGCAGTTCTTC | . | TRBJ2-1 | few | TRBV5-1
CASSSHTTGNTEAFF | TGCGCCAGCAGCTCCCACACGACAGGGAACACTGAAGCTTTCTTT | . | TRBJ1-1 | few | TRBV5-1